The 15 T cell receptor beta chains below were found in one sample sequenced in a study of shared clonotypes between healthy human individuals. Sequenced by immunoSEQ multiplex PCR; TCRdb stores in-frame clones only, minus some. The table lists about a million clones, roughly 80% of them singletons. The specimen sequenced was memory CD4+ T cells from PBMCs. The subset here: CD45RA-negative fraction. Every receptor here comes from a man aged 18 to 29 in good health. Some clones in this sample may be carry-over from other donors' samples.

J is TRBJ2-1 and V is TRBV5-1, with 9 bases aligning to TRBD1. Germline values: CDR1 SGHRS, CDR2 YFSETQ. The CDR3 contains 14 residues. Trimming took 3 bases from V and 8 from J; bases not matched to a gene: 6. CDR3 sequence (DNA): TGCGCCAGCAGCTGGGGACAGGGAGTCTATGAGCAGTTCTTC. Its translation: CASSWGQGVYEQFF.

The CDR3 loop is CASSEVTSDDTQYF. CDR3 in DNA: TGTGCCAGCAGTGAAGTGACTAGCGACGATACGCAGTATTTT. The chain carries TRBV2 and TRBJ2-3; 8 bases fit TRBD2. The germline V gene has CDR1 SNHLY and CDR2 FYNNEI. The CDR3 contains 14 residues. The ends lost 1 base at V and 6 bases at J; junction bases unmatched: 3.

This clone was seen just once. This chain connects TRBV6-1 to TRBJ2-7; TRBD2 matches at 9 bases. CDR1 and CDR2 from the germline V gene are MNHNS and SASEGT. J was trimmed by 5 bases and V by 3 bases; bases with no gene match: 8. The CDR3 length is 15 residues. The CDR3 DNA reads as TGTGCCAGCAGTGATAGAGGTAGCGGGAGAAACGAGCAGTACTTC. The encoded protein is CASSDRGSGRNEQYF.

The V and J genes are TRBV29-1 and TRBJ2-3; unclear D gene. The germline gives CDR1 SQVTM, CDR2 ANQGSEA. CDR3 length: 13 amino acids. V was trimmed by 1 base and J by 2 bases, leaving 7 bases between them. The CDR3 loop is CSVEGLLTDTQYF. CDR3 in DNA: TGCAGCGTTGAAGGCCTTCTCACAGATACGCAGTATTTT.

The rearrangement links TRBV7-9 to TRBJ1-1; D is undetermined. The CDR3 totals 15 residues. Germline lookup yields CDR1 SEHNR and CDR2 FQNEAQ (reference sequence). V was clipped by 3 bases and J by 5 bases, with 16 bases between them. The CDR3: CASSLNGARETEAFF. DNA of the CDR3: TGTGCCAGCAGCTTGAATGGAGCCAGAGAGACTGAAGCTTTCTTT.

The CDR3 nucleotides are TGTGCCAGCAGCACAACGACGGTACAGCGGGGGAGAGACGAGCAGTACTTC. It translates to CASSTTTVQRGRDEQYF. The V gene is TRBV21-1, the J gene TRBJ2-7; the listed D gene, TRBD2, was not tested against the DNA. TRBV21-1 is reported as a pseudogene. This CDR3 has 17 amino acids.

The chain couples TRBV9 to TRBJ1-3; perhaps TRBD1 as D (6 bases). The CDR3 is made up of 15 amino acids. Trimming stripped 5 bases from V and 1 base from J, with 13 bases between. Germline assignment: CDR1 SGDLS and CDR2 YYNGEE. The CDR3 reads CASRGGRGSGNTIYF. The CDR3 DNA reads as TGTGCCAGCAGGGGGGGCCGAGGATCTGGAAACACCATATATTTT.

The gene calls are TRBV7-8 and TRBJ2-3, with unresolved D. V was clipped by 5 bases and J by 2 bases, with 5 bases between them. This CDR3 is 12 amino acids long. Germline V gene sequence: CDR1 SGHVS, CDR2 FQNEAQ. In nucleotides, the CDR3 is TGTGCCAGCAGCGTAACCACAGATACGCAGTATTTT. Amino acids: CASSVTTDTQYF.

The rearrangement uses TRBV7-3 and TRBJ2-5, with D possibly TRBD1 on 6 matching bases. Germline CDR1 SGHTA, CDR2 FQGTGA. The ends were cut back, 2 bases at V and 5 bases at J, with 9 bases in the middle. This CDR3 has 13 amino acids. The DNA of the CDR3 is TGTGCCAGCAGCTTATCAGGGGCCGAGACCCAGTACTTC. This translates into CASSLSGAETQYF.

The rearrangement uses TRBV7-3 and TRBJ2-1; 10 bases map to TRBD2. The V gene's germline CDR1 is SGHTA and CDR2 FQGTGA. Trimming at V came to 5 bases and at J to 2 bases, leaving 12 bases not matched to a gene. This CDR3 contains 18 residues. CDR3 nucleotide sequence: TGTGCCAGCAGCGCCTCTTCTAGCGGGAGTGCCGCCTACAATGAGCAGTTCTTC. Translation gives CASSASSSGSAAYNEQFF.

This rearrangement joins TRBV6-1 to TRBJ2-3, with 9 nucleotides matching TRBD1. V dropped 2 bases and J dropped 8; count of bases not matched to a gene: 8. CDR3 length: 15 amino acids. CDR1 is MNHNS, CDR2 SASEGT, per germline. The CDR3 DNA follows: TGTGCCAGCAGTGAAACGGGACAGGGACAGGGTACGCAGTATTTT. Its translation: CASSETGQGQGTQYF.

This clone was found a few times. V is TRBV21-1 and J is TRBJ1-5; the table assigns TRBD1, which was not confirmed against the DNA. TRBV21-1 is a pseudogene. The CDR3 is 15 amino acids. CDR3 sequence (DNA): TGTGCCAGCAGCAGTAGGGACAGGGACAATCAGCCCCAGCATTTT. Translating it yields CASSSRDRDNQPQHF.

About this clone itself: Additional DNA sequences in this sample encode the identical CDR3. V is TRBV5-1 and J is TRBJ2-5; D unresolved. With 1 base removed from V and 4 bases from J, the gap between germline ends came to 5 bases. The CDR3 loop spans 12 amino acids. CDR1 is SGHRS, CDR2 YFSETQ, per germline. CDR3 region: CASSLKGETQYF. The CDR3 nucleotides are TGCGCCAGCAGCTTGAAAGGAGAGACCCAGTACTTC.

The J gene is TRBJ2-1, the V gene TRBV10-3; the D is unclear. The CDR3 totals 14 residues. Germline V gene lookup returns CDR1 ENHRY and CDR2 SYGVKD. V lost 4 bases and J lost 10, with 17 bases in between. CDR3 sequence reads: CAISANDALGEQFF. As DNA, the CDR3 is TGTGCCATCAGTGCGAACGACGCATTAGGGGAGCAGTTCTTC.

The V and J genes are TRBV20-1 and TRBJ2-3, with no clear D. This CDR3 contains 11 residues. Trimming removed 2 bases at V and 8 bases at J, with 8 bases between. Per germline, CDR1 DFQATT and CDR2 SNEGSKA (reference sequence). The CDR3 here is CSARHESTQYF. As DNA, the CDR3 is TGCAGTGCTAGACACGAGAGTACGCAGTATTTT.